These 23 T cell receptor beta chains share one sample of origin, sequenced in a study of CD8 T cells in ankylosing spondylitis. From the 5' RACE reads, TCRdb called clonotypes with MiXCR, one entry per CDR3 protein. Among 350,000 or so distinct CDR3 sequences listed, approximately 10% were seen once. Sequencing used blood, either unsorted or a sorted T cell fraction (not recorded which). These receptors all stem from a female donor with ankylosing spondylitis or in good health (not recorded which).

This clonotype has ten or more counts. The V and J genes are TRBV5-1 and TRBJ2-7, with a possible D match to TRBD1 (6 bases). Per germline, CDR1 SGHRS and CDR2 YFSETQ. The CDR3 sequence is 15 residues long. V dropped 2 bases and J dropped 2 bases, with 14 bases sitting between them. DNA of the CDR3: TGCGCCAGCAGCTTCGTATGGGACACTACCTACGAGCAGTACTTC. It specifies CASSFVWDTTYEQYF.

This clonotype was counted many times. The J gene is TRBJ2-5, the V gene TRBV5-5; TRBD1 agrees at 7 bases. V lost 2 bases to trimming and J lost 5 bases; unmatched junction nucleotides: 6. The germline V gene has CDR1 SGHKS and CDR2 YYEKEE (reference sequence). The CDR3 extends over 14 amino acids. CDR3 sequence (DNA): TGTGCCAGCAGCTTTCCCCACAGGGGTGAGACCCAGTACTTC. Protein product: CASSFPHRGETQYF.

Many counts were recorded for this clonotype. The rearrangement joins TRBV6-4 to TRBJ2-3, with 8 bases identical to TRBD2. V dropped 9 bases and J dropped 0; count of bases not matched to a gene: 2. Looked up from germline, CDR1 is MRHNA and CDR2 is SNTAGT. The CDR3 has 13 amino acids. The CDR3 DNA is TGTGCCAGTGCTAGCGGGAGCACAGATACGCAGTATTTT. Translated: CASASGSTDTQYF.

J is TRBJ2-1 and V is TRBV5-6; 7 bases align to TRBD1. CDR1 is SGHDT and CDR2 is YYEEEE in the germline V gene. The CDR3 contains 16 residues. Unmatched junction bases numbered 13, after V lost 5 bases and J lost 5 bases. CDR3 amino acids: CASRMWLGTDNNEQFF. The DNA for the CDR3 is TGTGCCAGCAGAATGTGGTTGGGGACAGATAACAATGAGCAGTTCTTC.

This clonotype was seen many times. The chain combines TRBV7-2 with TRBJ2-1; D unresolved. CDR1 and CDR2 (germline): SGHTA, FQGNSA. Trimming removed 1 base at V and 8 bases at J, with 12 bases between. The CDR3 consists of 14 residues. CDR3 loop: CASSLVPRIDEQFF. For the CDR3, the DNA is TGTGCCAGCAGCTTAGTACCGAGGATCGATGAGCAGTTCTTC. Complete variable domain (other parts from reference TRBV7-2 and TRBJ2-1): GAGVSQSPSNKVTEKGKDVELRCDPISGHTALYWYRQSLGQGLEFLIYFQGNSAPDKSGLPSDRFSAERTGGSVSTLTIQRTQQEDSAVYLCASSLVPRIDEQFFGPGTRLTVL.

The chain joins TRBV15 to TRBJ2-7; 7 bases match TRBD2. This CDR3 region has 13 residues. With 11 bases clipped from V and 0 bases from J, the junction kept 7 bases outside the gene matches. CDR1 is LNHNV and CDR2 is YYDKDF in the germline V gene (reference sequence). CDR3 sequence: CAVGRRPSYEQYF. CDR3 DNA sequence: TGTGCCGTCGGGAGGCGCCCCTCCTACGAGCAGTACTTC.

The chain combines TRBV29-1 with TRBJ2-7; D tentatively reads TRBD1 or TRBD2 (6 bases each). There are 12 residues in the CDR3. V was clipped by 5 bases and J by 3 bases, with 11 bases between them. Per the germline V gene, CDR1 is SQVTM and CDR2 is ANQGSEA. The CDR3 is CSVQRGVYEQYF. The CDR3 DNA follows: TGCAGCGTTCAGAGGGGGGTCTACGAGCAGTACTTC.

The gene calls are TRBV4-1 and TRBJ2-2; D is possibly TRBD2 (8 bases). CDR3 length: 21 residues. The germline CDR1 and CDR2 sequences are MGHRA and YSYEKL. V lost 4 bases to trimming and J lost 4 bases, with 31 bases between them. CDR3 DNA sequence: TGCGCCAGCAGCCCCCCAGGGGGGCCCATGATCAGCGGGAGCGTCACCGGGGAGCTGTTTTTT. This encodes CASSPPGGPMISGSVTGELFF.

In this sample, this clonotype turned up many times. The chain carries TRBV5-1 and TRBJ2-3; D remains unclear. The CDR3 has 13 amino acids. CDR1 is SGHRS, CDR2 YFSETQ, per germline. V was trimmed by 3 bases and J by 1 base, leaving 6 bases between them. CDR3 protein: CASSSPGTDTQYF. Written as DNA, the CDR3 is TGCGCCAGCAGCTCGCCCGGCACAGATACGCAGTATTTT.

This clonotype has ten or more counts. V usage is TRBV20-1 and J usage is TRBJ1-4; D unclear. This CDR3 region has 16 residues. Germline values: CDR1 DFQATT, CDR2 SNEGSKA (reference sequence). Trimming removed 0 bases at V and 0 bases at J, with 11 bases between. In DNA, the CDR3 is TGCAGTGCTAGAGACCTAAACACTGCAACTAATGAAAAACTGTTTTTT. It yields the protein CSARDLNTATNEKLFF.

There are a few counts of this clonotype. The chain uses TRBV20-1 and TRBJ2-1; possibly TRBD1 for D (5 bases). CDR1 DFQATT and CDR2 SNEGSKA come from the germline V gene (reference sequence). V lost 1 base and J lost 0, with 10 bases in between. This CDR3 comprises 15 residues. CDR3 in amino acids: CSARAGRSSYNEQFF. The CDR3 nucleotides are TGCAGTGCTAGAGCAGGGCGGAGCTCCTACAATGAGCAGTTCTTC.

This clonotype was found a few times. The chain uses TRBV2 and TRBJ2-1; 8 bases line up with TRBD2. Germline V gene data show CDR1 as SNHLY and CDR2 as FYNNEI. With V trimmed by 8 bases and J by 4 bases, 10 bases remained unmatched. The CDR3 totals 15 residues. As DNA, the CDR3 is TGTGCCAGCGGGGGACTAGTGTTTGGGTACAATGAGCAGTTCTTC. As protein: CASGGLVFGYNEQFF.

At least ten counts were recorded for this clonotype. The chain joins TRBV12-3 or TRBV12-4 to TRBJ2-1; D might be TRBD2 (5 bases). Trimming cost V 3 bases and J 0 bases, with 12 bases left between them. The CDR3 length is 16 residues. The CDR3 region is CASSFGKGSSYNEQFF. Here the CDR3 DNA reads TGTGCCAGCAGTTTCGGGAAGGGAAGCTCCTACAATGAGCAGTTCTTC.

V usage is TRBV2 and J usage is TRBJ1-5; D not certain. With 3 bases removed from V and 2 bases from J, the gap between germline ends came to 11 bases. The germline CDR1 and CDR2 sequences are SNHLY and FYNNEI. CDR3 length: 15 residues. Written as DNA, the CDR3 is TGTGCCAGCAGTGAGGAGGGATTGCGCAATCAGCCCCAGCATTTT. It encodes CASSEEGLRNQPQHF.

This clonotype has a count of ten or more. The genes are TRBV10-3 and TRBJ1-6, with D hard to call. Germline-derived CDR1 and CDR2 are ENHRY and SYGVKD. This CDR3 region has 13 residues. Deletions cut 8 bases from V and 10 bases from J, with 15 bases between. The CDR3 DNA reads as TGTGCCATCGCTGGGAACAGAGGGTCACCCCTCCACTTT. Encoded protein: CAIAGNRGSPLHF.

This clonotype was seen many times. This chain connects TRBV10-3 to TRBJ2-3, with 11 bases aligning to TRBD2. J was trimmed by 4 bases and V by 3 bases; bases with no gene match: 6. The germline CDR1 and CDR2 sequences are ENHRY and SYGVKD. The CDR3 runs to 16 residues. As DNA, the CDR3 is TGTGCCATCAGTGACTACGATAGCGGGAGGGCAGATACGCAGTATTTT. Translated: CAISDYDSGRADTQYF.

This clonotype was seen many times. J is TRBJ2-7 and V is TRBV5-5; the D gene could be TRBD1 or TRBD2 (5 bases each). Germline V gene data show CDR1 as SGHKS and CDR2 as YYEKEE (reference sequence). The CDR3 length is 13 residues. V shed 2 bases and J shed 4 bases, with 10 bases lying between them. The CDR3 is CASSFGTGYEQYF. The CDR3, as DNA: TGTGCCAGCAGCTTCGGGACGGGGTACGAGCAGTACTTC.

The sample holds many counts of this clonotype. The V gene is TRBV20-1, the J gene TRBJ2-1; no clear D gene. The V end lost 0 bases, the J end lost 7 bases, and 13 bases lay between the germline ends. The CDR3 extends over 14 amino acids. Germline CDR1 and CDR2: DFQATT and SNEGSKA (reference sequence). The DNA for the CDR3 is TGCAGTGCTAGAGAGGCTGGATCTCTTAATGAGCAGTTCTTC. The encoded protein is CSAREAGSLNEQFF.

This clonotype was seen repeatedly, ten times or more. The V call is TRBV7-8, the J call TRBJ2-2, with 7 bases that match TRBD2. This CDR3 has 19 residues. V lost 1 base, J lost 0 bases, and 11 bases stayed unmatched. Per the germline V gene, CDR1 is SGHVS and CDR2 is FQNEAQ. The CDR3 DNA sequence: TGTGCCAGCAGCTTAGTGGGTGGCAGCGGGACTACGAACACCGGGGAGCTGTTTTTT. Encoded protein: CASSLVGGSGTTNTGELFF.

The J gene is TRBJ2-7, the V gene TRBV14; 8 nucleotides align to TRBD2. The CDR3 runs 13 residues. Germline V CDR1 and CDR2: SGHDN, FVKESK. Trimming cost V 6 bases and J 1 base; bases outside gene matches: 2. CDR3 sequence reads: CASRLAASYEQYF. The CDR3 region has the DNA TGTGCCAGCAGACTAGCGGCTTCCTACGAGCAGTACTTC.

This clonotype was detected ten times or more. The chain recombines TRBV29-1 with TRBJ1-2; D might be TRBD1 (5 bases). Germline CDR1 is SQVTM and CDR2 is ANQGSEA. Trimming shortened V by 1 base and J by 7 bases, and 16 bases separated the two germline ends. The CDR3 is 14 residues long. The CDR3 loop is CSVEVTRGGRGYTF. The CDR3 bases are TGCAGCGTTGAAGTCACCCGGGGGGGACGTGGCTACACCTTC.

There are a few counts of this clonotype. The chain links TRBV5-1 to TRBJ1-1; D is perhaps TRBD1 (5 bases). CDR1 SGHRS and CDR2 YFSETQ come from the germline V gene. The V end was cut by 0 bases, the J end by 4 bases, with 19 bases between. The CDR3 runs 17 residues. The CDR3 sequence: CASSLDRQGFVVTEAFF. The DNA for the CDR3 is TGCGCCAGCAGCTTGGATCGTCAGGGTTTTGTGGTCACTGAAGCTTTCTTT.

The chain recombines TRBV3-1 with TRBJ2-1; TRBD2 is a possible D gene (5 bases). Germline V lookup: CDR1 LGHDT, CDR2 YNNKEL (reference sequence). CDR3 length equals 14 residues. Trimming removed 1 base from V and 7 bases from J, with 11 bases in between. The DNA for the CDR3 is TGTGCCAGCAGCCAAGGGACCCGAGGGAATGAGCAGTTCTTC. The encoded protein is CASSQGTRGNEQFF.